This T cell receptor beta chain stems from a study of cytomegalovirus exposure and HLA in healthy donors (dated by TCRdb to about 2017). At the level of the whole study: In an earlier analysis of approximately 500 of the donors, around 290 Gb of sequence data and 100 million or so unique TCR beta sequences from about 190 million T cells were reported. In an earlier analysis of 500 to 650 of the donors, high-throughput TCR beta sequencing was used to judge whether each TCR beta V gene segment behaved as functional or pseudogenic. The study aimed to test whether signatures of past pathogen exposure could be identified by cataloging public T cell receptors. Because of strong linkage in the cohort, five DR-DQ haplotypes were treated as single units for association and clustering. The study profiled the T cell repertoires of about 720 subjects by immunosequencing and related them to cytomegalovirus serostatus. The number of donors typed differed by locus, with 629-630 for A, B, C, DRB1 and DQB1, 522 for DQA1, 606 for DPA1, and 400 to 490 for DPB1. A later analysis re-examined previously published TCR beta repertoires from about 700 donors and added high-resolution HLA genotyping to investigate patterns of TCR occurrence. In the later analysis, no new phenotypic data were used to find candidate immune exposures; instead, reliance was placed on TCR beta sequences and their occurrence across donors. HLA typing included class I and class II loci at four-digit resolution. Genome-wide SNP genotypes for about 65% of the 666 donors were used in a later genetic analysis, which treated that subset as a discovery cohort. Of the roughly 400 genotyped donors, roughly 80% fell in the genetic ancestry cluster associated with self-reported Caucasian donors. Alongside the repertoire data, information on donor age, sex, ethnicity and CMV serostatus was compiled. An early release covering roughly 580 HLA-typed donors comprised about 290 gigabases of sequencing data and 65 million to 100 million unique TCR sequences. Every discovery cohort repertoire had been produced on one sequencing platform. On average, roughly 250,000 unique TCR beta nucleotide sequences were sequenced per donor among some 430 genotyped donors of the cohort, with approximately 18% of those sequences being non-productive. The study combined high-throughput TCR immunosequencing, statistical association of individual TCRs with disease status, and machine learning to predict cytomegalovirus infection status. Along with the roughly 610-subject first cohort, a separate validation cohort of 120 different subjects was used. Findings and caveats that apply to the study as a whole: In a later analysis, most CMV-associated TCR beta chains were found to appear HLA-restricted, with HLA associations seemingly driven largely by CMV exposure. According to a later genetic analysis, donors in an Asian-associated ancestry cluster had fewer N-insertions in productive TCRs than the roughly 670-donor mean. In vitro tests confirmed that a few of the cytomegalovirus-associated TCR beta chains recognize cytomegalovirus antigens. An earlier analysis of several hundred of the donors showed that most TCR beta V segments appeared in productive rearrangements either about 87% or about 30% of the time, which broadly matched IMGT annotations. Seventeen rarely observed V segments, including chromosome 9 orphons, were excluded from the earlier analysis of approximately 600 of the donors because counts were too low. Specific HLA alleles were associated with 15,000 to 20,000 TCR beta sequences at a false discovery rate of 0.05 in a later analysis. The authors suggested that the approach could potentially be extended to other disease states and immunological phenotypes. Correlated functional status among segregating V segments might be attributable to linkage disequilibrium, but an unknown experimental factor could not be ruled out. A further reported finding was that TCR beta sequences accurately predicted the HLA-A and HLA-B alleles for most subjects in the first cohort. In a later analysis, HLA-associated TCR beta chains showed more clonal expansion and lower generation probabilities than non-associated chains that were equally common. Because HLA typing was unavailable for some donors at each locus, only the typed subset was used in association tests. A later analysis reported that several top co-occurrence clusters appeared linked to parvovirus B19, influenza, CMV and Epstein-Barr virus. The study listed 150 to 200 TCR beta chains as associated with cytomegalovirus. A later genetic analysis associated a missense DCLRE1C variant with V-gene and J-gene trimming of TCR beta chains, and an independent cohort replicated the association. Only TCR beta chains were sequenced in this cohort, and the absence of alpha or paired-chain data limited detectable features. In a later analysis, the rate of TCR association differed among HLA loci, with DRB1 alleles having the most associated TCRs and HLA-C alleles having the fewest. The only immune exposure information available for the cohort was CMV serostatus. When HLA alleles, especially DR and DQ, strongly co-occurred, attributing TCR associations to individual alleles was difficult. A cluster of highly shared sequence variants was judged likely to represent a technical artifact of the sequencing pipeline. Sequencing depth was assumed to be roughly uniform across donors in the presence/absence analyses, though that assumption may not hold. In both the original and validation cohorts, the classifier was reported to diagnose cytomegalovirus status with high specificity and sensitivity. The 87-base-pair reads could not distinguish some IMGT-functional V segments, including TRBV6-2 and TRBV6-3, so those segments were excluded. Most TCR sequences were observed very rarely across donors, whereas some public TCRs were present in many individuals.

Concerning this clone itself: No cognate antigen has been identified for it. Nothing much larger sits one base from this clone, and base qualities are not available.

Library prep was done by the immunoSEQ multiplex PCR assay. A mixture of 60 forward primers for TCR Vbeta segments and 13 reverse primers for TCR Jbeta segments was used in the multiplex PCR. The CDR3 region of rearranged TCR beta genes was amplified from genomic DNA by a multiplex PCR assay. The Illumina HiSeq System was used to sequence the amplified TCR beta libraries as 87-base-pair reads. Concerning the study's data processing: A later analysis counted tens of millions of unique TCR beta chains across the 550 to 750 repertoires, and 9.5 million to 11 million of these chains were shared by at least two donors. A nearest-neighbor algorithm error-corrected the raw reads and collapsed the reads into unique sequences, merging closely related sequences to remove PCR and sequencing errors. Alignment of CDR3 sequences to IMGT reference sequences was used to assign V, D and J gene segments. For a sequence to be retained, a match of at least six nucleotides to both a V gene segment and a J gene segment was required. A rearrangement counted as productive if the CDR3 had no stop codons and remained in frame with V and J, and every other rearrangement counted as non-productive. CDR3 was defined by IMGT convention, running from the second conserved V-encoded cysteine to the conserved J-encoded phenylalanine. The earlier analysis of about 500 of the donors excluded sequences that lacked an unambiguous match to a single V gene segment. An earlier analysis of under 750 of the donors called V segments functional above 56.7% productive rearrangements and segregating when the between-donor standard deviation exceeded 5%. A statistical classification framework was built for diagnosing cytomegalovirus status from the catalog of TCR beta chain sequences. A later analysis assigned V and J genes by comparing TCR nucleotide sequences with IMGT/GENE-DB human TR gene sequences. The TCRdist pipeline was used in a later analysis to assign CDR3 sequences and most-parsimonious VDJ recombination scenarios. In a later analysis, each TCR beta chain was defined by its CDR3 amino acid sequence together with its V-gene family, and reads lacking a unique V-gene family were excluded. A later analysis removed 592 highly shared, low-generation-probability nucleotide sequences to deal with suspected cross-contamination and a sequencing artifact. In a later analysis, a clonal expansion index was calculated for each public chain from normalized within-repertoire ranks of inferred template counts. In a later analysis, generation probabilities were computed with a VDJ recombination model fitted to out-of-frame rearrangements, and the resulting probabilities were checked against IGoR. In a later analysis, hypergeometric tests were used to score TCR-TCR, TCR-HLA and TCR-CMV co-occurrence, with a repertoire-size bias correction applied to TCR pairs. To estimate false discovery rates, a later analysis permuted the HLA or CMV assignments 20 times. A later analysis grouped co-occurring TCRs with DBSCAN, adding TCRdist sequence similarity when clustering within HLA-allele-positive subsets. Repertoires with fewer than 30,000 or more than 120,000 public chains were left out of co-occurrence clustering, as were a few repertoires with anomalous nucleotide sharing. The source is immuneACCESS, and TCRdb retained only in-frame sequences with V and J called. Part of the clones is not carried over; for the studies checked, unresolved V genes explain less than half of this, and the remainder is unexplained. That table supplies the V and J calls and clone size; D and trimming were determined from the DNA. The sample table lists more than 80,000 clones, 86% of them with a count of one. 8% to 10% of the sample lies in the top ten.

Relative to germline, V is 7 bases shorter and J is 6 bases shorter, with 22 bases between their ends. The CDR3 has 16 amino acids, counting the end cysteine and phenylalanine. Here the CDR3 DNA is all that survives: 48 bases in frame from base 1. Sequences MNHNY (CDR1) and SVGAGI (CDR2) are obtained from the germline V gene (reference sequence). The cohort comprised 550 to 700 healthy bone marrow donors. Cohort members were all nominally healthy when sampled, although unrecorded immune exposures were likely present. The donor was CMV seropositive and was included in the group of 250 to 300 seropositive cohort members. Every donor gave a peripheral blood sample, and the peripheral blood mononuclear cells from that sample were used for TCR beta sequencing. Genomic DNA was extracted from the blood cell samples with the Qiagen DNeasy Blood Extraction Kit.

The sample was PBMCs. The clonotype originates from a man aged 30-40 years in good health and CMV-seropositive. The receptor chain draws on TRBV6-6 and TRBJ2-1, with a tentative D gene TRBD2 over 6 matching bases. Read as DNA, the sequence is TGTGCCAGCAAATCCCGGGGAGGTGGTGTGGGCAATGAGCAGTTCTTC. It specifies CASKSRGGGVGNEQFF.